This T cell receptor (beta chain) was obtained from a study of blood T cell repertoires in COVID-19. Study-level information: From the United States, Italy and Spain came samples of acute and convalescent COVID-19. Nucleic acid was either cDNA or gDNA, and it came from T cells, B-cell-depleted T cells, or PBMCs.

TCRdb keeps only in-frame clones here, not all; method: immunoSEQ multiplex PCR. The sample lists 150,000 to 200,000 clones; around nine tenths were seen once. The sequence derives from a man aged 40-55 years with active or convalescent COVID-19. Sequenced material: peripheral blood.

CDR3 residues: CASSFYNQPQHF. CDR3 bases: TGTGCCAGCAGCTTTTATAATCAGCCCCAGCATTTT. The V and J genes are TRBV7-2 and TRBJ1-5; D call uncertain. Germline V gives CDR1 SGHTA, CDR2 FQGNSA. The CDR3 runs 12 residues. V was shortened by 3 bases and J by 4 bases, with 4 bases between the two germline ends.